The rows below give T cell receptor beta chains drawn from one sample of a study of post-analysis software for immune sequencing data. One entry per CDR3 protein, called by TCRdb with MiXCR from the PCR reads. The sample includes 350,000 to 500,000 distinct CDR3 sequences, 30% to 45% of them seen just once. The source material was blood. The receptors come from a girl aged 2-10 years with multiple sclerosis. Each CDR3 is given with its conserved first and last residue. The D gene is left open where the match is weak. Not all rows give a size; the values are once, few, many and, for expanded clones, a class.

CDR3 protein: CASSLGVYYGYTF
CDR3 DNA: TGTGCCAGCAGTTTAGGGGTTTACTATGGCTACACCTTC
clone size: few
J gene: TRBJ1-2
V gene: TRBV6-6
D gene: .

CDR3 protein: CASSATPDRGGPNEKLFF
CDR3 DNA: TGTGCCAGCAGTGCCACACCGGACAGGGGGGGCCCTAATGAAAAACTGTTTTTT
clone size: .
J gene: TRBJ1-4
V gene: TRBV12-3/TRBV12-4
D gene: TRBD1

CDR3 protein: CSAKYRGDLLGEQYF
CDR3 DNA: TGCAGCGCAAAGTACAGGGGTGATCTCCTGGGGGAGCAGTACTTC
clone size: .
J gene: TRBJ2-7
V gene: TRBV29-1
D gene: TRBD1

CDR3 protein: CASSLDVSTDTQYF
CDR3 DNA: TGTGCCAGCAGTCTCGACGTTAGCACAGATACGCAGTATTTT
clone size: .
J gene: TRBJ2-3
V gene: TRBV6-1
D gene: .

CDR3 protein: CSALSGWGSYEQYF
CDR3 DNA: TGCAGTGCTCTCAGCGGCTGGGGGTCCTACGAGCAGTACTTC
clone size: few
J gene: TRBJ2-7
V gene: TRBV20-1
D gene: .

CDR3 protein: CASSQEYLSGGNEQFF
CDR3 DNA: TGTGCCAGCAGCCAAGAATATTTATCGGGGGGCAATGAGCAGTTCTTC
clone size: .
J gene: TRBJ2-1
V gene: TRBV4-2
D gene: TRBD2

CDR3 protein: CSVDPSGLGSYNEQFF
CDR3 DNA: TGCAGCGTGGACCCGAGCGGGCTGGGATCCTACAATGAGCAGTTCTTC
clone size: .
J gene: TRBJ2-1
V gene: TRBV29-1
D gene: .

CDR3 protein: CASCPGQGATGYTF
CDR3 DNA: TGTGCCAGCTGCCCGGGACAGGGGGCGACCGGCTACACCTTC
clone size: .
J gene: TRBJ1-2
V gene: TRBV28
D gene: TRBD1

CDR3 protein: CASSQEEETAYNEQFF
CDR3 DNA: TGTGCCAGCAGCCAAGAGGAGGAGACAGCCTACAATGAGCAGTTCTTC
clone size: .
J gene: TRBJ2-1
V gene: TRBV3-1
D gene: .

CDR3 protein: CASSLAGKGEQYF
CDR3 DNA: TGTGCCAGCAGCTTAGCAGGGAAGGGCGAGCAGTACTTC
clone size: .
J gene: TRBJ2-7
V gene: TRBV7-9
D gene: .

CDR3 protein: CASSQSLGLTYEQYF
CDR3 DNA: TGTGCCAGCAGCCAATCGTTGGGCCTTACCTACGAGCAGTACTTC
clone size: .
J gene: TRBJ2-7
V gene: TRBV16
D gene: .

CDR3 protein: CAIGLAADTQYF
CDR3 DNA: TGTGCCATCGGACTAGCGGCAGATACGCAGTATTTT
clone size: .
J gene: TRBJ2-3
V gene: TRBV10-3
D gene: TRBD2

CDR3 protein: CASSSDPGVTDTQYF
CDR3 DNA: TGTGCCAGCAGTTCAGACCCAGGGGTGACAGATACGCAGTATTTT
clone size: .
J gene: TRBJ2-3
V gene: TRBV2
D gene: .

CDR3 protein: CASSPGTRRDTQYF
CDR3 DNA: TGTGCCAGCAGCCCTGGGACTAGAAGAGATACGCAGTATTTT
clone size: .
J gene: TRBJ2-3
V gene: TRBV7-3
D gene: TRBD2

CDR3 protein: CGSSLSGQIYEQYF
CDR3 DNA: TGTGGCAGCAGTTTATCGGGACAGATCTACGAGCAGTACTTC
clone size: .
J gene: TRBJ2-7
V gene: TRBV27
D gene: TRBD1

CDR3 protein: CASSYSPSWDEQYF
CDR3 DNA: TGTGCCAGCAGTTACTCCCCTAGTTGGGACGAGCAGTACTTC
clone size: few
J gene: TRBJ2-7
V gene: TRBV6-5
D gene: .

CDR3 protein: CASSTGVLNKANTEAFF
CDR3 DNA: TGTGCCAGCAGTACAGGGGTATTGAACAAGGCGAACACTGAAGCTTTCTTT
clone size: .
J gene: TRBJ1-1
V gene: TRBV6-1
D gene: TRBD1

CDR3 protein: CSVEAETSGSTDEQFF
CDR3 DNA: TGCAGCGTTGAAGCGGAGACTAGCGGGAGCACCGATGAGCAGTTCTTC
clone size: .
J gene: TRBJ2-1
V gene: TRBV29-1
D gene: TRBD2

CDR3 protein: CSVEGRVGGVSTDTQYF
CDR3 DNA: TGCAGCGTTGAAGGAAGAGTCGGGGGGGTTAGCACAGATACGCAGTATTTT
clone size: .
J gene: TRBJ2-3
V gene: TRBV29-1
D gene: TRBD2

CDR3 protein: CAWTSTGNQPQHF
CDR3 DNA: TGTGCCTGGACGTCGACAGGGAATCAGCCCCAGCATTTT
clone size: .
J gene: TRBJ1-5
V gene: TRBV30
D gene: TRBD1

CDR3 protein: CSVAGLANEKLFF
CDR3 DNA: TGCAGCGTTGCAGGGCTAGCTAATGAAAAACTGTTTTTT
clone size: .
J gene: TRBJ1-4
V gene: TRBV29-1
D gene: .

CDR3 protein: CASSLSLSARAANYGYTF
CDR3 DNA: TGTGCCAGCAGCTTATCCCTATCAGCCCGGGCCGCGAACTATGGCTACACCTTC
clone size: .
J gene: TRBJ1-2
V gene: TRBV7-6
D gene: .

CDR3 protein: CASSVGRSGANVLTF
CDR3 DNA: TGTGCCAGCAGCGTAGGGCGATCTGGGGCCAACGTCCTGACTTTC
clone size: .
J gene: TRBJ2-6
V gene: TRBV6-6
D gene: .

CDR3 protein: CASSKIPTGVLYGYTF
CDR3 DNA: TGTGCCAGCAGTAAGATCCCGACAGGGGTACTGTATGGCTACACCTTC
clone size: .
J gene: TRBJ1-2
V gene: TRBV6-6
D gene: TRBD1

CDR3 protein: CASSLLDYGYTF
CDR3 DNA: TGTGCCAGCAGCCTCTTAGATTATGGCTACACCTTC
clone size: few
J gene: TRBJ1-2
V gene: TRBV12-3/TRBV12-4
D gene: .

CDR3 protein: CATSRQQQETQYF
CDR3 DNA: TGTGCCACCAGCAGACAGCAACAAGAGACCCAGTACTTC
clone size: few
J gene: TRBJ2-5
V gene: TRBV15
D gene: .

CDR3 protein: CASSLAGGNIQYF
CDR3 DNA: TGCGCCAGCAGCCTAGCGGGAGGGAACATTCAGTACTTC
clone size: few
J gene: TRBJ2-4
V gene: TRBV5-1
D gene: TRBD2

CDR3 protein: CASSEGQGWFMNGYTF
CDR3 DNA: TGTGCCAGCAGTGAAGGACAGGGTTGGTTCATGAATGGCTACACCTTC
clone size: .
J gene: TRBJ1-2
V gene: TRBV2
D gene: TRBD1

CDR3 protein: CSVSGVSYEQYF
CDR3 DNA: TGCAGCGTTTCCGGGGTCTCCTACGAGCAGTACTTC
clone size: few
J gene: TRBJ2-7
V gene: TRBV29-1
D gene: .

CDR3 protein: CASSLVGQPDTQYF
CDR3 DNA: TGTGCCAGCAGCTTAGTAGGACAGCCAGATACGCAGTATTTT
clone size: few
J gene: TRBJ2-3
V gene: TRBV7-9
D gene: .

CDR3 protein: CSARKGLDTEAFF
CDR3 DNA: TGCAGTGCTAGGAAGGGGTTAGACACTGAAGCTTTCTTT
clone size: .
J gene: TRBJ1-1
V gene: TRBV20-1
D gene: .

CDR3 protein: CASSHRGDEQYF
CDR3 DNA: TGTGCCAGCAGTCACAGGGGGGACGAGCAGTACTTC
clone size: few
J gene: TRBJ2-7
V gene: TRBV6-6
D gene: TRBD1

CDR3 protein: CASSPSGRALNEQFF
CDR3 DNA: TGTGCCAGCAGCCCTAGCGGGAGGGCCCTAAATGAGCAGTTCTTC
clone size: few
J gene: TRBJ2-1
V gene: TRBV12-3/TRBV12-4
D gene: TRBD2

CDR3 protein: CASSLGGYSNQPQHF
CDR3 DNA: TGTGCCAGCAGCTTAGGGGGATATAGCAATCAGCCCCAGCATTTT
clone size: few
J gene: TRBJ1-5
V gene: TRBV7-9
D gene: .

CDR3 protein: CATNHGVAGGLEQFF
CDR3 DNA: TGTGCCACCAACCATGGGGTAGCGGGAGGGCTTGAGCAGTTCTTC
clone size: .
J gene: TRBJ2-1
V gene: TRBV12-3/TRBV12-4
D gene: TRBD2

CDR3 protein: CSVGQNLNTEAFF
CDR3 DNA: TGCAGCGTGGGACAGAACTTGAACACTGAAGCTTTCTTT
clone size: .
J gene: TRBJ1-1
V gene: TRBV29-1
D gene: TRBD1

CDR3 protein: CASEGVSTYEQYF
CDR3 DNA: TGTGCCAGCGAAGGTGTCTCTACCTACGAGCAGTACTTC
clone size: few
J gene: TRBJ2-7
V gene: TRBV28
D gene: .

CDR3 protein: CASSRLAGGGDEQFF
CDR3 DNA: TGTGCCAGCAGTCGACTAGCGGGAGGAGGGGATGAGCAGTTCTTC
clone size: few
J gene: TRBJ2-1
V gene: TRBV2
D gene: TRBD2

CDR3 protein: CAWSTGLISNQPQHF
CDR3 DNA: TGTGCCTGGAGTACAGGGTTAATTAGCAATCAGCCCCAGCATTTT
clone size: .
J gene: TRBJ1-5
V gene: TRBV30
D gene: .

CDR3 protein: CASSFYGPETMNTEAFF
CDR3 DNA: TGTGCCAGCAGCTTTTACGGCCCGGAAACAATGAACACTGAAGCTTTCTTT
clone size: .
J gene: TRBJ1-1
V gene: TRBV11-2
D gene: .

CDR3 protein: CASSLGLRGADYGYTF
CDR3 DNA: TGTGCCAGCAGCTTAGGGCTACGGGGGGCCGACTATGGCTACACCTTC
clone size: .
J gene: TRBJ1-2
V gene: TRBV7-2
D gene: .

CDR3 protein: CSAPDRTVQETQYF
CDR3 DNA: TGCAGTGCTCCTGATCGGACTGTCCAAGAGACCCAGTACTTC
clone size: few
J gene: TRBJ2-5
V gene: TRBV20-1
D gene: .

CDR3 protein: CASSQSGTSGEQFF
CDR3 DNA: TGCGCCAGCAGCCAATCCGGGACTAGCGGTGAGCAGTTCTTC
clone size: .
J gene: TRBJ2-1
V gene: TRBV4-3
D gene: TRBD2

CDR3 protein: CASSLRLAGQETQYF
CDR3 DNA: TGTGCCAGCAGTTTAAGACTAGCGGGCCAAGAGACCCAGTACTTC
clone size: .
J gene: TRBJ2-5
V gene: TRBV12-3/TRBV12-4
D gene: TRBD2

CDR3 protein: CSASAHGTGIGWTEAFF
CDR3 DNA: TGCAGTGCTAGTGCACACGGGACAGGGATAGGTTGGACTGAAGCTTTCTTT
clone size: few
J gene: TRBJ1-1
V gene: TRBV20-1
D gene: TRBD1

CDR3 protein: CASSETSGGYTGELFF
CDR3 DNA: TGTGCCAGCAGTGAGACTAGCGGGGGTTACACCGGGGAGCTGTTTTTT
clone size: .
J gene: TRBJ2-2
V gene: TRBV6-4
D gene: TRBD2

CDR3 protein: CSARDYRRGVTDTQYF
CDR3 DNA: TGCAGTGCTAGAGATTATAGGCGGGGCGTCACAGATACGCAGTATTTT
clone size: .
J gene: TRBJ2-3
V gene: TRBV20-1
D gene: .

CDR3 protein: CASSQDRKGVEKLFF
CDR3 DNA: TGTGCCAGCAGCCAAGATCGGAAAGGGGTGGAAAAACTGTTTTTT
clone size: .
J gene: TRBJ1-4
V gene: TRBV4-2
D gene: .

CDR3 protein: CASISGLARFGYEQYF
CDR3 DNA: TGTGCCAGCATATCGGGACTAGCGAGATTTGGGTACGAGCAGTACTTC
clone size: .
J gene: TRBJ2-7
V gene: TRBV5-5
D gene: TRBD2

CDR3 protein: CASSYILAGTDTQYF
CDR3 DNA: TGTGCCAGCAGTTACATACTAGCGGGAACAGATACGCAGTATTTT
clone size: .
J gene: TRBJ2-3
V gene: TRBV6-2/TRBV6-3
D gene: TRBD2

CDR3 protein: CASSLSYPGRWEQYF
CDR3 DNA: TGTGCCAGCAGTTTATCCTACCCAGGGAGGTGGGAGCAGTACTTC
clone size: few
J gene: TRBJ2-7
V gene: TRBV27
D gene: .

CDR3 protein: CSARGPQLGEPQHF
CDR3 DNA: TGCAGTGCTAGGGGCCCCCAGTTGGGGGAGCCCCAGCATTTT
clone size: .
J gene: TRBJ1-5
V gene: TRBV20-1
D gene: .

CDR3 protein: CASSFDRSNTGELFF
CDR3 DNA: TGTGCCAGCAGTTTTGACCGTTCGAACACCGGGGAGCTGTTTTTT
clone size: .
J gene: TRBJ2-2
V gene: TRBV28
D gene: .

CDR3 protein: CASRTQTNEKLFF
CDR3 DNA: TGTGCCAGCAGAACACAAACTAATGAAAAACTGTTTTTT
clone size: once
J gene: TRBJ1-4
V gene: TRBV28
D gene: .

CDR3 protein: CNVGDSDYGYTF
CDR3 DNA: TGCAACGTGGGGGATTCGGACTATGGCTACACCTTC
clone size: .
J gene: TRBJ1-2
V gene: TRBV29-1
D gene: .

CDR3 protein: CSVSPGLAGQETQYF
CDR3 DNA: TGCAGTGTCAGCCCGGGACTAGCGGGGCAAGAGACCCAGTACTTC
clone size: few
J gene: TRBJ2-5
V gene: TRBV20-1
D gene: TRBD2

CDR3 protein: CASSPLGYGGSSYNEQFF
CDR3 DNA: TGTGCCAGCTCACCACTGGGGTATGGGGGGAGCTCCTACAATGAGCAGTTCTTC
clone size: few
J gene: TRBJ2-1
V gene: TRBV18
D gene: .

CDR3 protein: CASSLDVTEAFF
CDR3 DNA: TGTGCCAGCAGCTTAGATGTCACTGAAGCTTTCTTT
clone size: few
J gene: TRBJ1-1
V gene: TRBV7-9
D gene: .